Presented here are 10 T cell receptor beta chains from one specimen sequenced in a study of CD8 T cells in Susac syndrome. Random hexamers served to reverse transcribe roughly 0.5 to 1 ug RNA. TCRdb reprocessed the immunoSEQ multiplex PCR reads via MiXCR and lists one record per CDR3 protein. The sample lists roughly 200,000 distinct CDR3 sequences; about 94% were seen once. Sequencing input: CD4+ T cells from PBMCs. The source of these receptors is a human donor with multiple sclerosis.

This rearrangement joins TRBV11-2 to TRBJ2-7, with D tentatively TRBD1 (7 bases). This CDR3 contains 14 residues. Trimming left V 2 bases short and J 0 bases short, with 8 bases between. Germline V gene sequence: CDR1 SGHAT, CDR2 FQNNGV. CDR3 sequence (DNA): TGTGCCAGCAGCTTACAGGGGGGCTCCTACGAGCAGTACTTC. Translated, it gives CASSLQGGSYEQYF.

The chain employs TRBV2 and TRBJ1-4; a possible D gene is TRBD1 (6 bases). The germline CDR1 and CDR2 sequences are SNHLY and FYNNEI. The CDR3 contains 14 residues. V was clipped by 6 bases and J by 7 bases, with 15 bases between them. CDR3 DNA: TGTGCCAGCAGCAACAGGGCTGAGGGTGAAAAACTGTTTTTT. It specifies CASSNRAEGEKLFF.

The V call is TRBV12-3 or TRBV12-4, the J call TRBJ1-2, with a possible D match to TRBD1 (6 bases). Trimming removed 5 bases at V and 3 bases at J, with 13 bases between. This CDR3 is 14 amino acids long. CDR3 residues: CASSPITGYYGYTF. Written as DNA, the CDR3 is TGTGCCAGCAGTCCTATTACAGGGTACTATGGCTACACCTTC.

This rearrangement joins TRBV11-1 to TRBJ1-2; D is possibly TRBD1 (6 bases). The CDR3 has 13 residues. V was pared by 3 bases and J by 6 bases, with 11 bases between. The V gene's germline CDR1 is SGHAT and CDR2 FQDESV (reference sequence). Here the CDR3 DNA reads TGTGCCAGCAGCTTTACAGGGTTGAATGGCTACACCTTC. It translates to CASSFTGLNGYTF.

This clonotype was seen only once. The genes are TRBV28 and TRBJ1-2; D is uncertain. CDR1 is MDHEN, CDR2 SYDVKM, per germline. The CDR3 loop spans 15 amino acids. Trimming stripped 6 bases from V and 2 bases from J, with 16 bases between. This CDR3 is CASSDPRTRNYGYTF. Here the CDR3 DNA reads TGTGCCAGCAGCGACCCTCGGACTCGAAACTATGGCTACACCTTC.

The chain uses TRBV30 and TRBJ1-1, with D possibly being TRBD1 (5 bases). Deletions cut 1 base from V and 10 bases from J, with 16 bases between. The CDR3 is 13 residues long. In germline, CDR1 is GTSNPN, CDR2 SVGIG (reference sequence). As DNA, the CDR3 is TGTGCCTGGAGTGCGGGTGGGCAGGGAGGAGCTTTCTTT. It codes for CAWSAGGQGGAFF.

This chain uses TRBV5-4 with TRBJ2-1; possibly TRBD2 for D (6 bases). The V end was cut by 3 bases, the J end by 5 bases, with 12 bases between. CDR1 is SGHNT and CDR2 is YYREEE in the germline V gene (reference sequence). This CDR3 has 14 residues. CDR3 region: CASSYQGLNNEQFF. For the CDR3, the DNA is TGTGCCAGCAGCTACCAAGGACTAAACAATGAGCAGTTCTTC.

This rearrangement joins TRBV20-1 to TRBJ2-7; 16 positions agree with TRBD2. Germline lookup yields CDR1 DFQATT and CDR2 SNEGSKA (reference sequence). The CDR3 covers 14 residues. Unmatched junction bases numbered 5, after V lost 5 bases and J lost 7 bases. The CDR3 DNA reads TGCAGTGCTCTGATGGGACTAGCGGGGGGGGAGCAGTACTTC. Protein product: CSALMGLAGGEQYF.

V is TRBV20-1 and J is TRBJ2-3, with a tentative D call TRBD2 (6 bases). Germline CDR1 is DFQATT and CDR2 is SNEGSKA (reference sequence). This CDR3 has 13 amino acids. Trimming cost V 7 bases and J 4 bases, with 15 bases left between them. The chain's CDR3 is CSGGEGRADTQYF. Here the CDR3 DNA reads TGCAGTGGGGGGGAAGGACGCGCAGATACGCAGTATTTT.

The chain is built from TRBV20-1 and TRBJ2-1; the D is unclear. This CDR3 comprises 13 residues. Trimming pared 0 bases from V and 8 bases from J, leaving 11 bases between. Germline CDR1 DFQATT, CDR2 SNEGSKA (reference sequence). The chain's CDR3 is CSARDPFYDEQFF. The CDR3 DNA is TGCAGTGCTAGAGACCCCTTTTACGATGAGCAGTTCTTC.